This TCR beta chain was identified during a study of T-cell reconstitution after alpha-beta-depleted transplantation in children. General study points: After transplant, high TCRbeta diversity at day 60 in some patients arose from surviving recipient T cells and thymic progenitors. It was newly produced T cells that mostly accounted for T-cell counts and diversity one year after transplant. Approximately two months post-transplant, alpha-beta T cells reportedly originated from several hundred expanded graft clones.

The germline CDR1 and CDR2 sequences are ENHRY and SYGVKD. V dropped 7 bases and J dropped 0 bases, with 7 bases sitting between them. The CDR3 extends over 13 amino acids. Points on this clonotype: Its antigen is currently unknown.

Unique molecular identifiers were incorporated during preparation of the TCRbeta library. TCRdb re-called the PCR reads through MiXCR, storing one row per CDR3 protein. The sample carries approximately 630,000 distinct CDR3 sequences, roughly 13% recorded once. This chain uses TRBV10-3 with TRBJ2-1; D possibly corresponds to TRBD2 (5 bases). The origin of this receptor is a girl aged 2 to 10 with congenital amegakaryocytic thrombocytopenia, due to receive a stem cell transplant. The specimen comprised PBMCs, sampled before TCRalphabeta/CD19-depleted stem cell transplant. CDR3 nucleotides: TGTGCCATCACTAGCAGCTCCTACAATGAGCAGTTCTTC. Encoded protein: CAITSSSYNEQFF.